This TCR beta chain was observed in a study of neurological immune-mediated disorders. Specified time point: longitudinal time-point 1 (baseline). The table lists this clonotype with many counts. This CDR3 has 15 residues. The V gene's germline CDR1 is SGHTA and CDR2 FQGNSA. The V gene lost 2 bases and the J gene lost 2 bases, with 11 bases spanning the gap. TCRdb independently ran MiXCR on the 5' RACE reads; one entry per CDR3 protein. The sample lists around 71,000 distinct CDR3 sequences, about an eighth occurring once. The TCR was taken from a female donor with HTLV-1-associated myelopathy (HAM/TSP). This chain connects TRBV7-2 to TRBJ2-3; possible D gene TRBD1, 5 bases. The specimen sequenced was PBMCs. CDR3 nucleotide sequence: TGTGCCAGCAGCTTAACAGGAACCCTCACAGATACGCAGTATTTT. Translation: CASSLTGTLTDTQYF.